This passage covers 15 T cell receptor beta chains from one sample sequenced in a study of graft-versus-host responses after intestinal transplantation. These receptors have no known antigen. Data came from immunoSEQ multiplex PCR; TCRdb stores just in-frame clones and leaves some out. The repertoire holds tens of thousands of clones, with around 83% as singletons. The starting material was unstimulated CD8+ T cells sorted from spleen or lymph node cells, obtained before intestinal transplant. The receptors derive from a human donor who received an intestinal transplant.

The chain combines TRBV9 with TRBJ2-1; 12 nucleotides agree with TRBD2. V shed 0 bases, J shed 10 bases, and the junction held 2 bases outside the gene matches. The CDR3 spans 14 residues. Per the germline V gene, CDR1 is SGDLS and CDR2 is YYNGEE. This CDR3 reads CASSVGLAGDEQFF. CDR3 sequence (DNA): TGTGCCAGCAGCGTAGGACTAGCGGGGGACGAGCAGTTCTTC.

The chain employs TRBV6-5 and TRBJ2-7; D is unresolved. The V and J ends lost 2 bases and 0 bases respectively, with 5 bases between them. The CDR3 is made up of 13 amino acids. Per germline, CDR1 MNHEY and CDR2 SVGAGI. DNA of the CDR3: TGTGCCAGCAGTTACGGTAACTCCTACGAGCAGTACTTC. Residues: CASSYGNSYEQYF.

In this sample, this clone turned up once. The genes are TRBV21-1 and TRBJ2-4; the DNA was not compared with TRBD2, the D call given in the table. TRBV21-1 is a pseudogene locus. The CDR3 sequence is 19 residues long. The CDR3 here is CASSTKAGGLPLAKNIQYF. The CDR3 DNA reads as TGTGCCAGCAGTACTAAGGCCGGGGGACTGCCGCTAGCCAAAAACATTCAGTACTTC.

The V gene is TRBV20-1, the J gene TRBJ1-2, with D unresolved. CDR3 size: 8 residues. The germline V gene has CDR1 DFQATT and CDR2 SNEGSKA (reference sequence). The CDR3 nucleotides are TGCAGGACCTCAGAAAACACCTTC. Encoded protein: CRTSENTF.

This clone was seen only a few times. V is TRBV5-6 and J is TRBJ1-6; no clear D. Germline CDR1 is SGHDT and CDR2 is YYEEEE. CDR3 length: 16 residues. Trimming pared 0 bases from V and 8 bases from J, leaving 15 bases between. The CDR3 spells CASSLEDGREDSPLHF. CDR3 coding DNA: TGTGCCAGCAGCTTGGAGGACGGACGAGAGGATTCACCCCTCCACTTT.

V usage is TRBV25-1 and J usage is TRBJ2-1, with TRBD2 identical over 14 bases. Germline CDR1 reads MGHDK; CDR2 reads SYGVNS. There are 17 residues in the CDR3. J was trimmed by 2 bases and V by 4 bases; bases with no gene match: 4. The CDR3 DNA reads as TGTGCCAGCAGTGGGGGGACTAGCGGGGGAACCTACAATGAGCAGTTCTTC. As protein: CASSGGTSGGTYNEQFF. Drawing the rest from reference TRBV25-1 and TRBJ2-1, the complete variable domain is EADIYQTPRYLVIGTGKKITLECSQTMGHDKMYWYQQDPGMELHLIHYSYGVNSTEKGDLSSESTVSRIRTEHFPLTLESARPSHTSQYLCASSGGTSGGTYNEQFFGPGTRLTVL.

The CDR3 bases are TGTGCCAGCAGCCAAGGAGGGTCTAGCAATCAGCCCCAGCATTTT. Translation: CASSQGGSSNQPQHF. The genes are TRBV14 and TRBJ1-5, with unresolved D. The CDR3 runs to 15 residues. Germline assignment: CDR1 SGHDN and CDR2 FVKESK. V was trimmed by 1 base and J by 0 bases, leaving 7 bases between them.

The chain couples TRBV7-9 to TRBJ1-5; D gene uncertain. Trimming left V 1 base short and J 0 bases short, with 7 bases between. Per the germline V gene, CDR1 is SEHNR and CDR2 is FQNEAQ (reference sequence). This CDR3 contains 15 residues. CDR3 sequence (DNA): TGTGCCAGCAGCTTAGTCGGCGGTAGCAATCAGCCCCAGCATTTT. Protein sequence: CASSLVGGSNQPQHF.

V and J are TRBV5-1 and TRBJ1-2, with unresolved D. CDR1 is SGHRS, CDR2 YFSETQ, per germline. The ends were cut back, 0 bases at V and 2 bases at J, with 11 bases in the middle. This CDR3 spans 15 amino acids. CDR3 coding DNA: TGCGCCAGCAGCTTGGCCGACGGGCCAAACTATGGCTACACCTTC. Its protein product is CASSLADGPNYGYTF.

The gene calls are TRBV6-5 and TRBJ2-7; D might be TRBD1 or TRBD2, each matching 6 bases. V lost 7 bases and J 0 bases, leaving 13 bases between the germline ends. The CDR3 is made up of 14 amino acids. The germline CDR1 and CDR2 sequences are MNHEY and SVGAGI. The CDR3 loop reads CASTLGGSSYEQYF. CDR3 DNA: TGTGCCAGCACCCTAGGGGGGAGCTCCTACGAGCAGTACTTC.

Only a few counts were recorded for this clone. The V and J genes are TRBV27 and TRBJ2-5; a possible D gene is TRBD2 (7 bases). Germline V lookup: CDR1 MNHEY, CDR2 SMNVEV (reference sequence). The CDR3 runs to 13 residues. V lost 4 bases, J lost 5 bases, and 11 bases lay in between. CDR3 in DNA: TGTGCCAGCAGTTCGGGGGGCCCGGAGACCCAGTACTTC. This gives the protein CASSSGGPETQYF.

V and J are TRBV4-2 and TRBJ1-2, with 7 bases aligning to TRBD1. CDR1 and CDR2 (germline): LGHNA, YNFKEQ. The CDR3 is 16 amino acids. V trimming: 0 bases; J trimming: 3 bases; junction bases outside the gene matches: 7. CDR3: CASSQDAGQRYYGYTF. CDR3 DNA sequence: TGTGCCAGCAGCCAAGACGCGGGACAGCGATACTATGGCTACACCTTC.

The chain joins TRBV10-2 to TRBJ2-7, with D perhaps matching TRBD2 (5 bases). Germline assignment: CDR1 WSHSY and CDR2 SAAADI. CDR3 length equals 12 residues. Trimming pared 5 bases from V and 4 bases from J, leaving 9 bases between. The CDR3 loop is CASSPLAYEQYF. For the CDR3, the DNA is TGCGCCAGCAGTCCCCTAGCTTACGAGCAGTACTTC.

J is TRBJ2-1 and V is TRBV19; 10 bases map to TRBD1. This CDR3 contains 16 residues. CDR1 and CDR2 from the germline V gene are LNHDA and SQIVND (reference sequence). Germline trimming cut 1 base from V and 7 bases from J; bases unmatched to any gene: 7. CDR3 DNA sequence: TGTGCCAGTAGTATAGTTGGGACAGGGGTTGTGAATGAGCAGTTCTTC. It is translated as CASSIVGTGVVNEQFF.

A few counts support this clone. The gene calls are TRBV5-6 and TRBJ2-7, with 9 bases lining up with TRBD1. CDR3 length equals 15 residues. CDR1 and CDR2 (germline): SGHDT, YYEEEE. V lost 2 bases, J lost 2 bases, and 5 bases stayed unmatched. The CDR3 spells CASSLRQGGTYEQYF. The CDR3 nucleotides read TGTGCCAGCAGCTTAAGACAGGGGGGGACCTACGAGCAGTACTTC.